The rows below give T cell receptor beta chains drawn from one sample of a study of blood T cell repertoires in COVID-19. Measured with immunoSEQ multiplex PCR; TCRdb has only the in-frame clones, and not every one. The sample records roughly 72,000 clones, about 90% being singletons. The sample comprised peripheral blood. The source of these receptors is a human donor in a cohort sampled during active COVID-19. CDR3s include the opening cysteine and the closing phenylalanine or tryptophan. Fields, in order: clone size, D gene, V gene, J gene, CDR3 protein, CDR3 DNA. D genes are given only for firm matches. Clone sizes are given selectively: once, few, many, or a class where the clone is expanded.

clone size: NA; D gene: NA; V gene: TRBV7-9; J gene: TRBJ1-2; CDR3 protein: CASSLGQEANYGYTF; CDR3 DNA: TGTGCCAGCAGCTTAGGACAGGAGGCTAACTATGGCTACACCTTC
clone size: NA; D gene: NA; V gene: TRBV12-3/TRBV12-4; J gene: TRBJ1-5; CDR3 protein: CASSFRVGQPQHF; CDR3 DNA: TGTGCCAGCAGTTTCAGGGTAGGTCAGCCCCAGCATTTT
clone size: NA; D gene: TRBD1; V gene: TRBV7-8; J gene: TRBJ1-4; CDR3 protein: CASSVHEGAFEKLFF; CDR3 DNA: TGTGCCAGCAGCGTTCATGAGGGGGCTTTCGAAAAACTGTTTTTT
clone size: NA; D gene: NA; V gene: TRBV21-1; J gene: TRBJ1-2; CDR3 protein: CASSLRDTYGYTF; CDR3 DNA: TGTGCCAGCAGCCTCCGGGACACCTATGGCTACACCTTC
clone size: NA; D gene: NA; V gene: TRBV6-2/TRBV6-3; J gene: TRBJ2-5; CDR3 protein: CASSYSRVQETQYF; CDR3 DNA: TGTGCCAGCAGTTACTCCAGGGTACAAGAGACCCAGTACTTC
clone size: NA; D gene: NA; V gene: TRBV6-2/TRBV6-3; J gene: TRBJ1-5; CDR3 protein: CASSPQGLTSNQPQHF; CDR3 DNA: TGTGCCAGCAGCCCGCAGGGACTCACGAGCAATCAGCCCCAGCATTTT
clone size: few; D gene: TRBD1; V gene: TRBV5-5; J gene: TRBJ2-7; CDR3 protein: CASSLAMTGGPYEQYF; CDR3 DNA: TGTGCCAGCAGCTTGGCTATGACAGGGGGCCCCTACGAGCAGTACTTC
clone size: NA; D gene: NA; V gene: TRBV5-5; J gene: TRBJ2-1; CDR3 protein: CASSLRGRPDNEQFF; CDR3 DNA: TGTGCCAGCAGCTTACGTGGGAGACCAGACAATGAGCAGTTCTTC
clone size: NA; D gene: NA; V gene: TRBV28; J gene: TRBJ1-2; CDR3 protein: CASISGVGGYTF; CDR3 DNA: TGTGCCAGCATATCAGGGGTGGGCGGCTACACCTTC
clone size: NA; D gene: TRBD2; V gene: TRBV5-1; J gene: TRBJ2-1; CDR3 protein: CASSGGDAISYNEQFF; CDR3 DNA: TGCGCCAGCAGCGGGGGGGACGCCATCTCCTACAATGAGCAGTTCTTC
clone size: once; D gene: NA; V gene: TRBV14; J gene: TRBJ1-1; CDR3 protein: CASSAGRNTEAFF; CDR3 DNA: TGTGCCAGCAGCGCCGGGAGGAACACTGAAGCTTTCTTT
clone size: NA; D gene: TRBD1; V gene: TRBV5-8; J gene: TRBJ1-2; CDR3 protein: CASSYRDRGLYGYTF; CDR3 DNA: TGTGCCAGCAGCTACCGGGACAGGGGGCTCTATGGCTACACCTTC
clone size: few; D gene: NA; V gene: TRBV5-1; J gene: TRBJ2-7; CDR3 protein: CASSVTGNYYEQYF; CDR3 DNA: TGCGCCAGCAGCGTGACCGGGAACTACTACGAGCAGTACTTC
clone size: NA; D gene: TRBD2; V gene: TRBV18; J gene: TRBJ2-7; CDR3 protein: CASSPKSVAGDTYEQYF; CDR3 DNA: TGTGCCAGCTCACCAAAGTCTGTAGCGGGAGACACCTACGAGCAGTACTTC
clone size: NA; D gene: NA; V gene: TRBV5-1; J gene: TRBJ2-7; CDR3 protein: CASSLESPSGEQYF; CDR3 DNA: TGCGCCAGCAGCTTGGAGTCCCCATCGGGCGAGCAGTACTTC
clone size: NA; D gene: NA; V gene: TRBV5-1; J gene: TRBJ2-3; CDR3 protein: CASSLQTTTDTQYF; CDR3 DNA: TGCGCCAGCAGCTTGCAAACCACTACAGATACGCAGTATTTT
clone size: NA; D gene: TRBD2; V gene: TRBV28; J gene: TRBJ2-7; CDR3 protein: CASSLSGTSGNYEQYF; CDR3 DNA: TGTGCCAGCAGTTTATCGGGGACTAGCGGGAACTACGAGCAGTACTTC
clone size: NA; D gene: TRBD2; V gene: TRBV10-3; J gene: TRBJ2-1; CDR3 protein: CAIRPTAGGGDEQFF; CDR3 DNA: TGTGCCATCAGGCCAACAGCGGGAGGTGGAGATGAGCAGTTCTTC
clone size: NA; D gene: NA; V gene: TRBV6-5; J gene: TRBJ1-3; CDR3 protein: CASRVIGAINTIYF; CDR3 DNA: TGTGCCAGCAGGGTTATTGGGGCTATAAACACCATATATTTT
clone size: NA; D gene: TRBD1; V gene: TRBV19; J gene: TRBJ1-1; CDR3 protein: CASSSGQGTTEAFF; CDR3 DNA: TGTGCCAGTAGTTCCGGACAGGGGACCACTGAAGCTTTCTTT
clone size: NA; D gene: TRBD2; V gene: TRBV2; J gene: TRBJ2-3; CDR3 protein: CASSQGLAGGTDTQYF; CDR3 DNA: TGTGCCAGCAGCCAAGGACTAGCGGGAGGTACAGATACGCAGTATTTT
clone size: NA; D gene: NA; V gene: TRBV18; J gene: TRBJ1-3; CDR3 protein: CASSPPSGPGSGNTIYF; CDR3 DNA: TGTGCCAGCTCACCACCTAGCGGGCCTGGCTCTGGAAACACCATATATTTT
clone size: NA; D gene: NA; V gene: TRBV19; J gene: TRBJ1-1; CDR3 protein: CASSISGVVGTEAFF; CDR3 DNA: TGTGCCAGTAGTATCTCCGGGGTAGTAGGTACTGAAGCTTTCTTT
clone size: NA; D gene: NA; V gene: TRBV2; J gene: TRBJ1-1; CDR3 protein: CASSPGRVDTEAFF; CDR3 DNA: TGTGCCAGCAGTCCTGGGAGGGTTGACACTGAAGCTTTCTTT
clone size: NA; D gene: TRBD1; V gene: TRBV7-9; J gene: TRBJ1-1; CDR3 protein: CASSLSGTGAEAFF; CDR3 DNA: TGTGCCAGCAGCCTATCCGGGACAGGGGCTGAAGCTTTCTTT
clone size: NA; D gene: NA; V gene: TRBV2; J gene: TRBJ2-7; CDR3 protein: CASSVVLSQFSSSYEQYF; CDR3 DNA: TGTGCCAGCAGTGTGGTCCTTTCACAGTTCTCCTCGTCCTACGAGCAGTACTTC
clone size: NA; D gene: NA; V gene: TRBV5-6; J gene: TRBJ2-5; CDR3 protein: CASSLAETQYF; CDR3 DNA: TGTGCCAGCAGCTTGGCGGAGACCCAGTACTTC
clone size: medium-sized; D gene: TRBD1; V gene: TRBV6-2/TRBV6-3; J gene: TRBJ2-5; CDR3 protein: CASSLLDRDQETQYF; CDR3 DNA: TGTGCCAGCAGCCTCCTCGACAGGGATCAAGAGACCCAGTACTTC
clone size: NA; D gene: TRBD1; V gene: TRBV6-6; J gene: TRBJ2-5; CDR3 protein: CASSRDRPTEYQETQYF; CDR3 DNA: TGTGCCAGCAGTCGGGACAGGCCGACCGAGTACCAAGAGACCCAGTACTTC
clone size: NA; D gene: NA; V gene: TRBV5-4; J gene: TRBJ2-1; CDR3 protein: CASSLLSGIYNEQFF; CDR3 DNA: TGTGCCAGCAGCTTGCTCAGCGGAATATACAATGAGCAGTTCTTC
clone size: NA; D gene: NA; V gene: TRBV6-5; J gene: TRBJ1-1; CDR3 protein: CATQRGVANTEAFF; CDR3 DNA: TGTGCCACCCAGCGCGGGGTTGCGAACACTGAAGCTTTCTTT
clone size: NA; D gene: NA; V gene: TRBV7-9; J gene: TRBJ2-1; CDR3 protein: CASSLAQAGVSYNEQFF; CDR3 DNA: TGTGCCAGCAGCTTAGCGCAGGCGGGCGTCTCCTACAATGAGCAGTTCTTC
clone size: NA; D gene: TRBD2; V gene: TRBV7-8; J gene: TRBJ2-1; CDR3 protein: CASNIRPSGSWGEQFF; CDR3 DNA: TGTGCCAGCAATATCCGACCTAGCGGGAGCTGGGGTGAGCAGTTCTTC
clone size: NA; D gene: TRBD2; V gene: TRBV9; J gene: TRBJ2-3; CDR3 protein: CASSVVSSGRSTDTQYF; CDR3 DNA: TGTGCCAGCAGCGTAGTTTCTAGCGGACGTAGCACAGATACGCAGTATTTT
clone size: NA; D gene: TRBD1; V gene: TRBV7-9; J gene: TRBJ2-7; CDR3 protein: CASSLVGATGGQQYF; CDR3 DNA: TGTGCCAGCAGCTTAGTGGGGGCCACAGGGGGGCAGCAGTACTTC
clone size: once; D gene: NA; V gene: TRBV24-1; J gene: TRBJ2-5; CDR3 protein: CATSQEVPETQYF; CDR3 DNA: TGTGCCACCAGTCAGGAGGTCCCAGAGACCCAGTACTTC
clone size: NA; D gene: TRBD1; V gene: TRBV7-6; J gene: TRBJ2-7; CDR3 protein: CASSPGTGDYEQYF; CDR3 DNA: TGTGCCAGCAGCCCAGGGACAGGGGATTACGAGCAGTACTTC
clone size: NA; D gene: NA; V gene: TRBV19; J gene: TRBJ1-5; CDR3 protein: CASSIGERANQPQHF; CDR3 DNA: TGTGCCAGTAGCATAGGGGAGAGGGCGAATCAGCCCCAGCATTTT
clone size: NA; D gene: NA; V gene: TRBV9; J gene: TRBJ2-6; CDR3 protein: CASSGDFSGANVLTF; CDR3 DNA: TGTGCCAGCAGCGGAGACTTCTCTGGGGCCAACGTCCTGACTTTC
clone size: NA; D gene: TRBD2; V gene: TRBV27; J gene: TRBJ2-7; CDR3 protein: CASGSTGHLAGTTNEQYF; CDR3 DNA: TGTGCCAGCGGATCGACAGGACACCTAGCGGGAACGACGAACGAGCAGTACTTC
clone size: NA; D gene: NA; V gene: TRBV6-5; J gene: TRBJ2-7; CDR3 protein: CASRPEGPTYEQYF; CDR3 DNA: TGTGCCAGCCGCCCCGAGGGCCCCACCTACGAGCAGTACTTC
clone size: once; D gene: TRBD2; V gene: TRBV7-7; J gene: TRBJ2-2; CDR3 protein: CASSSTSGSGELFF; CDR3 DNA: TGTGCCAGCAGCTCGACTAGCGGGAGTGGCGAGCTGTTTTTT
clone size: NA; D gene: TRBD1; V gene: TRBV6-2/TRBV6-3; J gene: TRBJ1-2; CDR3 protein: CASSGQGPRTRGYTF; CDR3 DNA: TGTGCCAGCAGTGGACAGGGGCCGAGGACGCGAGGCTACACCTTC
clone size: NA; D gene: TRBD1; V gene: TRBV14; J gene: TRBJ2-2; CDR3 protein: CASSPRGFGTGELFF; CDR3 DNA: TGTGCCAGCAGCCCCAGGGGGTTTGGCACCGGGGAGCTGTTTTTT
clone size: NA; D gene: TRBD2; V gene: TRBV7-2; J gene: TRBJ2-7; CDR3 protein: CASSLGGTSAYYEQYF; CDR3 DNA: TGTGCCAGCAGCCTCGGCGGGACTAGCGCCTATTACGAGCAGTACTTC
clone size: NA; D gene: TRBD1; V gene: TRBV19; J gene: TRBJ1-2; CDR3 protein: CASRARHPNTGDTNYGYTF; CDR3 DNA: TGTGCCAGTAGGGCGCGACACCCTAACACAGGGGATACTAACTATGGCTACACCTTC
clone size: NA; D gene: TRBD1; V gene: TRBV2; J gene: TRBJ1-1; CDR3 protein: CASWTGGEAFF; CDR3 DNA: TGTGCCAGCTGGACAGGGGGTGAAGCTTTCTTT
clone size: few; D gene: NA; V gene: TRBV24-1; J gene: TRBJ2-7; CDR3 protein: CATSDFGRGGSYEQYF; CDR3 DNA: TGTGCCACCAGTGATTTTGGAAGGGGGGGGTCCTACGAGCAGTACTTC
clone size: NA; D gene: NA; V gene: TRBV6-5; J gene: TRBJ2-3; CDR3 protein: CASSYSSSDTQYF; CDR3 DNA: TGTGCCAGCAGTTACTCGAGCTCAGATACGCAGTATTTT
clone size: NA; D gene: TRBD1; V gene: TRBV18; J gene: TRBJ1-5; CDR3 protein: CASSPDRGLQPQHF; CDR3 DNA: TGTGCCAGCTCACCGGACAGGGGGCTGCAGCCCCAGCATTTT
clone size: NA; D gene: NA; V gene: TRBV5-1; J gene: TRBJ2-2; CDR3 protein: CASSPLDTGELFF; CDR3 DNA: TGCGCCAGCAGCCCCCTCGACACCGGGGAGCTGTTTTTT
clone size: NA; D gene: TRBD2; V gene: TRBV7-2; J gene: TRBJ2-5; CDR3 protein: CASSASGLAVSQYF; CDR3 DNA: TGTGCCAGCAGCGCTAGTGGGCTAGCGGTTTCCCAGTACTTC
clone size: NA; D gene: TRBD1; V gene: TRBV19; J gene: TRBJ2-3; CDR3 protein: CASGNRGRASLSTDTQYF; CDR3 DNA: TGTGCCAGTGGTAACAGGGGCCGGGCCTCCCTTAGCACAGATACGCAGTATTTT